The 18 T cell receptor beta chains below all came from one sample that was sequenced in a study of blood T cell repertoires in COVID-19. The protocol was immunoSEQ multiplex PCR, while the TCRdb copy is restricted to in-frame clones and leaves out a portion. The table shows approximately 160,000 clones, with about 80% occurring only once. Sample: PBMCs or T cells enriched from blood (not recorded which). Receptors were obtained from a man aged 50-60 years who had recovered from COVID-19.

The chain is built from TRBV3-1 (or the pseudogene TRBV3-2) and TRBJ2-1; D ambiguous. Deletions cut 6 bases from V and 12 bases from J, with 12 bases between. CDR3 length equals 11 residues. From germline, CDR1 is LGHDT and CDR2 YNNKEL (reference sequence). In DNA form, the CDR3 reads TGTGCCAGCAGTTTTACAAGTTTGCAGTTCTTC. Translation: CASSFTSLQFF.

The J gene is TRBJ1-5, the V gene TRBV6-2 or TRBV6-3; D gene unclear. The CDR3 covers 13 residues. V lost 4 bases, J lost 7 bases, and 11 bases lay in between. Germline V gene data show CDR1 as MNHEY and CDR2 as SVGEGT. CDR3 sequence: CASSSREWQPQHF. Written as DNA, the CDR3 is TGTGCCAGCAGTTCCCGCGAGTGGCAGCCCCAGCATTTT.

CDR3 in DNA: TGTGCCAGCTCACCACGACAGGGGGCATCTGGAAACACCATATATTTT. It yields the protein CASSPRQGASGNTIYF. The chain links TRBV18 to TRBJ1-3; 10 bases map to TRBD1. The CDR3 contains 16 residues. CDR1 KGHSH and CDR2 LQKENI come from the germline V gene. V was pared by 1 base and J by 1 base, with 1 base of the junction left unmatched.

The J gene is TRBJ1-5, the V gene TRBV2; the D gene is possibly TRBD1 (6 bases). This CDR3 region has 11 residues. The germline gives CDR1 SNHLY, CDR2 FYNNEI. Deletions cut 6 bases from V and 10 bases from J, with 10 bases between. Here the CDR3 DNA reads TGTGCCAGCAGCGTACAGGGCCCCCAGCATTTT. Its protein product is CASSVQGPQHF. Full variable domain (missing parts from reference TRBV2 and TRBJ1-5): EPEVTQTPSHQVTQMGQEVILRCVPISNHLYFYWYRQILGQKVEFLVSFYNNEISEKSEIFDDQFSVERPDGSNFTLKIRSTKLEDSAMYFCASSVQGPQHFGDGTRLSIL.

The chain employs TRBV6-5 and TRBJ1-6, with D uncertain. V was clipped by 6 bases and J by 7 bases, with 16 bases between them. Germline V gives CDR1 MNHEY, CDR2 SVGAGI. This CDR3 has 15 amino acids. The CDR3 sequence: CASRHRRKENSPLHF. The CDR3 nucleotides are TGTGCCAGCAGACACCGGCGGAAGGAGAATTCACCCCTCCACTTT.

The chain employs TRBV5-4 and TRBJ2-1, with D perhaps TRBD2 (6 bases). V was cut by 4 bases and J by 6 bases, with 17 bases left in between. CDR1 is SGHNT, CDR2 YYREEE, per germline (reference sequence). The CDR3 is 15 residues long. Written as DNA, the CDR3 is TGTGCCAGCAGCACCCCCTTAGCGGTGGGCAATGAGCAGTTCTTC. Translation: CASSTPLAVGNEQFF.

V gene TRBV5-1 combines with J gene TRBJ1-3, with D perhaps TRBD1 (5 bases). Looked up from germline, CDR1 is SGHRS and CDR2 is YFSETQ. The V end was cut by 4 bases, the J end by 7 bases, with 15 bases between. This CDR3 contains 14 residues. The CDR3: CASSLGGGLNTIYF. The DNA for the CDR3 is TGCGCCAGCAGCCTCGGGGGTGGGCTGAACACCATATATTTT.

The chain couples TRBV5-5 to TRBJ1-6, with D perhaps matching TRBD1 (6 bases). V lost 4 bases and J lost 10, with 18 bases in between. The CDR3 contains 15 residues. Looked up from germline, CDR1 is SGHKS and CDR2 is YYEKEE (reference sequence). This CDR3 is CASSEFRQATSPLHF. For the CDR3, the DNA is TGTGCCAGCAGCGAATTTCGACAGGCGACCTCACCCCTCCACTTT.

The chain joins TRBV30 to TRBJ1-1; D gene unclear. V lost 5 bases to trimming and J lost 1 base, with 11 bases between them. Germline CDR1 reads GTSNPN; CDR2 reads SVGIG (reference sequence). CDR3 length equals 13 residues. Here the CDR3 DNA reads TGTGCCTGGGTTAAGGCAGGGAACACTGAAGCTTTCTTT. Translating it yields CAWVKAGNTEAFF.

The rearrangement joins TRBV11-2 to TRBJ1-1; no clear D gene. V lost 0 bases and J 1 base, leaving 12 bases between the germline ends. The germline V gene encodes CDR1 SGHAT and CDR2 FQNNGV. CDR3 length equals 16 residues. The CDR3 protein is CASSLDRVGRNTEAFF. CDR3 in DNA: TGTGCCAGCAGCTTAGATCGAGTAGGGAGGAACACTGAAGCTTTCTTT. Full variable domain (missing parts from reference TRBV11-2 and TRBJ1-1): EAGVAQSPRYKIIEKRQSVAFWCNPISGHATLYWYQQILGQGPKLLIQFQNNGVVDDSQLPKDRFSAERLKGVDSTLKIQPAKLEDSAVYLCASSLDRVGRNTEAFFGQGTRLTVV.

This clone is a singleton in its sample. This chain joins TRBV14 and TRBJ2-1, with TRBD1 matching over 8 bases. CDR3 size: 14 residues. Per germline, CDR1 SGHDN and CDR2 FVKESK. Trimming removed 4 bases from V and 4 bases from J; junction bases left unmatched: 3. The CDR3 nucleotides read TGTGCCAGCAGCCTCGGGACAGGATACAATGAGCAGTTCTTC. As protein: CASSLGTGYNEQFF.

The chain has TRBV7-2 and TRBJ2-7, with a tentative D call TRBD1 (6 bases). The germline V gene encodes CDR1 SGHTA and CDR2 FQGNSA. V was pared by 5 bases and J by 4 bases, with 12 bases between. This CDR3 has 13 amino acids. The CDR3 sequence: CASSNQQGYEQYF. In nucleotides, the CDR3 is TGTGCCAGCAGCAACCAACAGGGTTACGAGCAGTACTTC.

This chain connects TRBV6-4 to TRBJ1-5; possibly TRBD1 for D (6 bases). V gave up 4 bases and J gave up 5 bases, with 12 bases separating them. This CDR3 region has 14 residues. Germline V lookup: CDR1 MRHNA, CDR2 SNTAGT. The CDR3 here is CASSVMAGDQPQHF. The CDR3 DNA reads TGTGCCAGCAGTGTAATGGCAGGGGATCAGCCCCAGCATTTT.

The genes are TRBV9 and TRBJ2-1, with TRBD1 identical over 7 bases. V shed 4 bases, J shed 9 bases, and the junction held 4 bases outside the gene matches. Germline values: CDR1 SGDLS, CDR2 YYNGEE. The CDR3 totals 12 residues. The CDR3 region is CASSPQGVEQFF. The CDR3 nucleotides are TGTGCCAGCAGCCCGCAGGGGGTTGAGCAGTTCTTC.

This chain uses TRBV5-1 with TRBJ2-2, with 7 positions matching TRBD1. The trim removed 0 bases at V and 4 bases at J, leaving 6 bases unmatched. The CDR3 consists of 16 residues. Germline V CDR1 and CDR2: SGHRS, YFSETQ. In DNA form, the CDR3 reads TGCGCCAGCAGCTTGGGAGGGGGCGCGGGCACCGGGGAGCTGTTTTTT. It translates to CASSLGGGAGTGELFF. Together with reference TRBV5-1 and TRBJ2-2, the CDR3 gives the full variable domain: KAGVTQTPRYLIKTRGQQVTLSCSPISGHRSVSWYQQTPGQGLQFLFEYFSETQRNKGNFPGRFSGRQFSNSRSEMNVSTLELGDSALYLCASSLGGGAGTGELFFGEGSRLTVL.

The chain links TRBV5-1 to TRBJ2-2; 9 positions match TRBD1. The CDR3 extends over 15 amino acids. V trimming: 5 bases; J trimming: 7 bases; junction bases outside the gene matches: 9. Germline V gives CDR1 SGHRS, CDR2 YFSETQ. The CDR3 protein is CASSPGTGRSGELFF. CDR3 nucleotides: TGCGCCAGCAGTCCCGGGACAGGGAGGAGCGGGGAGCTGTTTTTT. Together with reference TRBV5-1 and TRBJ2-2, the CDR3 gives the full variable domain: KAGVTQTPRYLIKTRGQQVTLSCSPISGHRSVSWYQQTPGQGLQFLFEYFSETQRNKGNFPGRFSGRQFSNSRSEMNVSTLELGDSALYLCASSPGTGRSGELFFGEGSRLTVL.

The chain couples TRBV9 to TRBJ2-2; the D gene is possibly TRBD2 (6 bases). CDR3 size: 16 residues. V lost 0 bases and J 2 bases, leaving 11 bases between the germline ends. The germline V gene has CDR1 SGDLS and CDR2 YYNGEE. The DNA for the CDR3 is TGTGCCAGCAGCGTAGGAAGCGGGTCTAACACCGGGGAGCTGTTTTTT. Its protein product is CASSVGSGSNTGELFF.

CDR3 sequence (DNA): TGTGCCAGCGGTCGACAGGGGGCGGACGTCGGAAACACCATATATTTT. Translated, it gives CASGRQGADVGNTIYF. The chain couples TRBV6-6 to TRBJ1-3; TRBD1 aligns across 10 bases. J lost 4 bases, V lost 8 bases, and 11 bases had no gene match. CDR3 size: 16 residues. The germline gives CDR1 MNHNY, CDR2 SVGAGI (reference sequence).